Described below is a single TCR beta chain sequence and its context. The CDR3 sequence is 15 residues long. Germline V CDR1 and CDR2: SGHTA, FQGNSA. V lost 1 base, J lost 4 bases, and 13 bases lay in between. While infection was still active, Seattle patients were enrolled and then followed longitudinally. Only in-frame clones appear in the TCRdb table, and some are missing; sequencing was by immunoSEQ multiplex PCR. Among some 370,000 clones listed, around 87% were seen once. The source of the sample is a study of blood T cell repertoires in COVID-19. Study context: Sites in the United States, Italy and Spain provided acute and convalescent COVID-19 samples. PBMCs, B-cell-depleted T cells, or T cells provided the cDNA or gDNA that made up the material.

The sequence was collected from a woman younger than 45 with COVID-19, enrolled during active disease. The rearrangement links TRBV7-2 to TRBJ1-2; D gene uncertain. Sequencing used peripheral blood. The chain's CDR3 is CASSLVVRTPYGYTF. The CDR3 DNA reads TGTGCCAGCAGCTTAGTAGTCAGGACTCCCTATGGCTACACCTTC.